This TCR beta chain is drawn from a study of CD8+CD57+ T cells in acquired aplastic anemia. It was patients with CD8+CD57+ cell expansion by flow cytometry who were chosen for sequencing. Patients had received no therapy at the time of blood sampling. Study-wide results and caveats: Patients had approximately 29 CD8+ CDR3 sequences in common with controls (the shared set).

Germline CDR1 is MNHEY and CDR2 is SVGEGT. The V gene end was trimmed by 7 bases and the J gene end by 5 bases; junction bases not matched to a gene: 8. There are 14 residues in the CDR3. Template material for TCR beta VDJ and CDR3 profiling consisted of genomic DNA. TCRdb fed the reads into MiXCR, producing one record per CDR3 protein. The sample holds around 430,000 distinct CDR3 sequences, over 25% seen once. Of note for this clonotype: Its matching antigen is unknown.

Material: sorted CD4+, CD8+, or CD8+CD57+ T cells (not recorded which) from PBMCs. The sequence derives from a human donor with aplastic anemia. J is TRBJ1-1 and V is TRBV6-2 or TRBV6-3; TRBD1 aligns across 9 bases. CDR3 residues: CASIAGQGHTEAFF. The CDR3 nucleotides are TGTGCCAGCATTGCCGGACAGGGGCATACTGAAGCTTTCTTT.